This T cell receptor beta chain comes out of a study of blood T cells in healthy people across ages. Study observations and caveats: A roughly linear age-dependent decrease characterized TCR beta diversity per million T cells. Estimates of total diversity, which came from one million sequenced T cells, were considered to be underestimates. Higher naive T cell percentage went strongly together with higher TCR beta diversity. Possibly confounding the expanded clonotype changes was the fact that donor CMV status was unknown.

The second PCR ran roughly 7 to 12 cycles with a sample-barcoded 5' primer and J-beta primers. TCRdb independently ran MiXCR on the 5' RACE reads; one entry per CDR3 protein. The sample shows some 880,000 distinct CDR3 sequences, 35% to 40% of them seen only once. The CDR3 extends over 16 amino acids. V lost 4 bases to trimming and J lost 7 bases; unmatched junction nucleotides: 9. This clonotype occurred many times. Its specificity is unknown. This rearrangement joins TRBV12-3 or TRBV12-4 to TRBJ1-6; 8 bases fit TRBD1. Material for sequencing was blood. This receptor was identified in a young man in good health. The CDR3 sequence: CASSSTDREPNSPLHF. The CDR3 DNA reads as TGTGCCAGCAGTTCTACGGACAGGGAGCCGAATTCACCCCTCCACTTT.